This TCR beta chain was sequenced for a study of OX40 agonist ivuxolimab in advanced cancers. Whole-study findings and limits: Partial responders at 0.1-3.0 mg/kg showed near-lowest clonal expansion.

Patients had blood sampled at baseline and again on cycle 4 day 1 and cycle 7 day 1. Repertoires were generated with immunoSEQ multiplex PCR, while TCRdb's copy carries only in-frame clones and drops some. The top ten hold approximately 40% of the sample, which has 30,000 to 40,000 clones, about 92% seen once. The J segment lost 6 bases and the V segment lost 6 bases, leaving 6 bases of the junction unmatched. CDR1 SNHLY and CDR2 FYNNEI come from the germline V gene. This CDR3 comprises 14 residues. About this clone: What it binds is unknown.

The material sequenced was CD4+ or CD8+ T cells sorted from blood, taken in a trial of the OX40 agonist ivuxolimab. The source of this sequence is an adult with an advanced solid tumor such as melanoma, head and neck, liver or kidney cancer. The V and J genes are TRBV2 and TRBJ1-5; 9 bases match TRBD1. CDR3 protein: CASRAGTGFQPQHF. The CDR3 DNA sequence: TGTGCCAGCAGGGCCGGGACAGGGTTTCAGCCCCAGCATTTT.